This T cell receptor (beta chain) was found in a study of T cells after yellow fever vaccination. General observations from the study: The bulk population could contribute abundant contaminating clonotypes to FACS-sorted repertoires. Among primary-vaccination clones, most reappeared after the booster, at 95% to 96% for CD4 and 88% for CD8.

TCRdb re-analysed the 5' RACE reads in MiXCR, keeping a single row per CDR3 protein. The table has 100,000 or so distinct CDR3 sequences, about 8.4% seen once. The V end was cut by 0 bases, the J end by 1 base, with 17 bases between. CDR1 is SGHDT, CDR2 YYEEEE, per germline. The CDR3 consists of 18 residues. The receptor's source is a man between 18 and 35 years old who received the YFV17D yellow fever vaccine. V and J are TRBV5-6 and TRBJ2-1, with D possibly being TRBD1 or TRBD2 (5 bases each). The sample in question was CD8+ T cells not binding an NS4B(214-222) dextramer, sorted from PBMCs, obtained roughly 15 days after the first yellow fever vaccination. DNA for the CDR3: TGTGCCAGCAGCTTGGCCGGGGCCTCGATTTTTTCCTACAATGAGCAGTTCTTC. This encodes CASSLAGASIFSYNEQFF.